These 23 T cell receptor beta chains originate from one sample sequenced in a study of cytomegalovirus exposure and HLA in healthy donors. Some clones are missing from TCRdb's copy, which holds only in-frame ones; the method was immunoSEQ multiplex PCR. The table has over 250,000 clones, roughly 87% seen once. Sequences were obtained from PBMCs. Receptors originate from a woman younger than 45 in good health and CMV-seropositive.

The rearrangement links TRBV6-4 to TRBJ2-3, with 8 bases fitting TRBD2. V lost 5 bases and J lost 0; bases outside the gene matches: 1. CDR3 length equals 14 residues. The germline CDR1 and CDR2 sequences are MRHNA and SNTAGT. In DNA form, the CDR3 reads TGTGCCAGCAGTCCTAGCGGGAGCACAGATACGCAGTATTTT. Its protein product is CASSPSGSTDTQYF.

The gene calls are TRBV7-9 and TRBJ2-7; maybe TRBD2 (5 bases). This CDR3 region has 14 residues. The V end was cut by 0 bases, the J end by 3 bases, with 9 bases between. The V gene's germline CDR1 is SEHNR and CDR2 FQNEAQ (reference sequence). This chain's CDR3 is CASSLAGVIYEQYF. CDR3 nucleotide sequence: TGTGCCAGCAGCTTAGCGGGAGTGATCTACGAGCAGTACTTC.

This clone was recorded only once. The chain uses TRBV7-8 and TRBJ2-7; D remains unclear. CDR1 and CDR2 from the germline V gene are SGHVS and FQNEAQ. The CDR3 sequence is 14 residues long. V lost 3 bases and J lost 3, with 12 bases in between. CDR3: CASSLQVADYEQYF. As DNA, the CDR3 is TGTGCCAGCAGCTTGCAGGTAGCAGACTACGAGCAGTACTTC.

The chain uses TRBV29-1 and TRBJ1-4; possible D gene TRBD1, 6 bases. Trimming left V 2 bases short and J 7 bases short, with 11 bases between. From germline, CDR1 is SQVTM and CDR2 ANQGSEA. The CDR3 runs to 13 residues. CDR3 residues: CSVEWGAGEKLFF. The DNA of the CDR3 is TGCAGCGTTGAATGGGGGGCTGGTGAAAAACTGTTTTTT.

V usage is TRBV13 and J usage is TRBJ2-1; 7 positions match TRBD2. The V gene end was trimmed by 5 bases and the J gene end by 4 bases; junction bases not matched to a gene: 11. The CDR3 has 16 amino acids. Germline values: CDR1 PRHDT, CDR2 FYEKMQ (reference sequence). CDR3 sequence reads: CASSTKSGLDYNEQFF. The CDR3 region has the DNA TGTGCCAGCAGCACCAAAAGCGGACTAGATTACAATGAGCAGTTCTTC. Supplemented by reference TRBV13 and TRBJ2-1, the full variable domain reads AAGVIQSPRHLIKEKRETATLKCYPIPRHDTVYWYQQGPGQDPQFLISFYEKMQSDKGSIPDRFSAQQFSDYHSELNMSSLELGDSALYFCASSTKSGLDYNEQFFGPGTRLTVL.

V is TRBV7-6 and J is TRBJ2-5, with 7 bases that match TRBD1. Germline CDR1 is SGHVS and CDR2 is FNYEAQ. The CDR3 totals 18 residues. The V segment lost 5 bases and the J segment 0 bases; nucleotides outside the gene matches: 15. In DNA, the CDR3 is TGTGCCAGCAGCCCGTTAGTAGAGGGACAGATGTACCAAGAGACCCAGTACTTC. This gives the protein CASSPLVEGQMYQETQYF.

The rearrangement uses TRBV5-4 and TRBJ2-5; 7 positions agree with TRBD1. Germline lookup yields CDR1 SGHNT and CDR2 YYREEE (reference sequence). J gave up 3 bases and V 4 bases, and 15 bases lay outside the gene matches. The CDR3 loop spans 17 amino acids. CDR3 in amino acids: CASSTTATGVLKETQYF. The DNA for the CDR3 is TGTGCCAGCAGCACTACCGCTACAGGGGTCCTTAAAGAGACCCAGTACTTC. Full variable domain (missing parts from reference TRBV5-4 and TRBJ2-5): ETGVTQSPTHLIKTRGQQVTLRCSSQSGHNTVSWYQQALGQGPQFIFQYYREEENGRGNFPPRFSGLQFPNYSSELNVNALELDDSALYLCASSTTATGVLKETQYFGPGTRLLVL.

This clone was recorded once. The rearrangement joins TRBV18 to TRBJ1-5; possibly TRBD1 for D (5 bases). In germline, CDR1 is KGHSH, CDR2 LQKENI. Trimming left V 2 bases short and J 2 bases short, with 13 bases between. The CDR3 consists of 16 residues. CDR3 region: CASSPGTANGNQPQHF. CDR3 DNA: TGTGCCAGCTCACCAGGGACGGCCAACGGCAATCAGCCCCAGCATTTT.

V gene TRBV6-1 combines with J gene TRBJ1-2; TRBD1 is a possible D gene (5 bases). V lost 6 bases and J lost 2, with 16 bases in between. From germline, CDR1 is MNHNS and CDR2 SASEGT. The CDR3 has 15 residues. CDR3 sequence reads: CASRPASDRNYGYTF. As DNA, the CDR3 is TGTGCCAGCAGACCCGCGAGTGACAGAAACTATGGCTACACCTTC.

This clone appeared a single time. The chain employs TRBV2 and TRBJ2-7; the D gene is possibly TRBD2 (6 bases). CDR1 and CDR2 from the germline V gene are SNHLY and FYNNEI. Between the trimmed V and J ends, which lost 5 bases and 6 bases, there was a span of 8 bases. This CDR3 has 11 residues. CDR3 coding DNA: TGTGCCAGCAGTTGGGGAGGCGAGCAGTACTTC. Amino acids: CASSWGGEQYF.

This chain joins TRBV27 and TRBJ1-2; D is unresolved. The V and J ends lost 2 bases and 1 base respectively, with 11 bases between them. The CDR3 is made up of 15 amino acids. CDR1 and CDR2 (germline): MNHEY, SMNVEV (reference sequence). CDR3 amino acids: CASSLLAELNYGYTF. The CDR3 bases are TGTGCCAGCAGTTTACTTGCAGAGCTTAACTATGGCTACACCTTC.

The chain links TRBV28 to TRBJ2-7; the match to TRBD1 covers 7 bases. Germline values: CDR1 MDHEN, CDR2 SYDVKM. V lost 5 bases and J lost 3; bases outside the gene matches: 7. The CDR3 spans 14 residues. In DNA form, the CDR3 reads TGTGCCAGCAGTCCCCGGGACAGTTACTACGAGCAGTACTTC. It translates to CASSPRDSYYEQYF. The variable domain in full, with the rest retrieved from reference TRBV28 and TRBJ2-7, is DVKVTQSSRYLVKRTGEKVFLECVQDMDHENMFWYRQDPGLGLRLIYFSYDVKMKEKGDIPEGYSVSREKKERFSLILESASTNQTSMYLCASSPRDSYYEQYFGPGTRLTVT.

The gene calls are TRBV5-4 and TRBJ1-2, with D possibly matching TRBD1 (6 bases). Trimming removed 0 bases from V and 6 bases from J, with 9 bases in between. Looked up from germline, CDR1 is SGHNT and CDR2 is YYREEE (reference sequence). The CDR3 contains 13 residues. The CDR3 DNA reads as TGTGCCAGCAGCTTGGTAGGGGGGGATGGCTACACCTTC. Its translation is CASSLVGGDGYTF.

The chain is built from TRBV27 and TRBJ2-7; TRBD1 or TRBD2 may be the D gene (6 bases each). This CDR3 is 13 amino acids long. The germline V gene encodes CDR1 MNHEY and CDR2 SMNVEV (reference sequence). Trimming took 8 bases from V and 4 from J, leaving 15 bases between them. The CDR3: CASRSGGGYEQYF. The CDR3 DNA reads TGTGCCAGCCGTAGCGGAGGGGGTTACGAGCAGTACTTC.

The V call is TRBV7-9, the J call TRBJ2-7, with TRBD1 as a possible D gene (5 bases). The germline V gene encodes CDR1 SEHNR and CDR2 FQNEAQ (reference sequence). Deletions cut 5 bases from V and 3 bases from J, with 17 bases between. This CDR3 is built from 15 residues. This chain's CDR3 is CASSDPQGGLYEQYF. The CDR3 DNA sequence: TGTGCCAGCAGCGATCCTCAGGGCGGCCTCTACGAGCAGTACTTC.

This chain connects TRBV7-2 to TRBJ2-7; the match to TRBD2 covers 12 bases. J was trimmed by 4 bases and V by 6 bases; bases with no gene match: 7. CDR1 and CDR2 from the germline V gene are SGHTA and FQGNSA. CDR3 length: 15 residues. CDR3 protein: CASRLAGGYGYEQYF. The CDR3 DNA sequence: TGTGCCAGCAGGCTAGCGGGAGGGTATGGGTACGAGCAGTACTTC.

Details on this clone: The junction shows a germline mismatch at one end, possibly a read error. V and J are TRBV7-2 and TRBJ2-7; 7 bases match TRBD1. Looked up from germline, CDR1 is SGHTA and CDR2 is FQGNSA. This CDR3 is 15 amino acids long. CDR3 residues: CASTLGGREIYEQYF. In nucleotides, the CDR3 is TGTGCCAGCACCTTAGGGGGCAGGGAAATCTACGAGCAGTACTTC.

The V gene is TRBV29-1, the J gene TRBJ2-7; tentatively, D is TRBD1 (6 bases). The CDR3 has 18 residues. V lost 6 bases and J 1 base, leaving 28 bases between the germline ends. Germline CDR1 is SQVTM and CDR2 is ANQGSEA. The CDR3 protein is CSVDRGPRGNDRSYEQYF. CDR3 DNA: TGCAGCGTGGACCGGGGCCCGAGGGGAAATGACAGGTCCTACGAGCAGTACTTC.

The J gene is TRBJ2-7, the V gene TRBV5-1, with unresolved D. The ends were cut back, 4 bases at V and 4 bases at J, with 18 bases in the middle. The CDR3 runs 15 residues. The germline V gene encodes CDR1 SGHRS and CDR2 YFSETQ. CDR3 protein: CASSTAVGVGYEQYF. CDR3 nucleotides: TGCGCCAGCAGCACCGCGGTTGGGGTCGGTTACGAGCAGTACTTC.

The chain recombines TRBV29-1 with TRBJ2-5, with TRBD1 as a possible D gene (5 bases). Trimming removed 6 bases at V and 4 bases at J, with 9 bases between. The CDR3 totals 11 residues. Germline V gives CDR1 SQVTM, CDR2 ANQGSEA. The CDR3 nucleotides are TGCAGCGTCAGGGTCGCAGAGACCCAGTACTTC. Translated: CSVRVAETQYF.

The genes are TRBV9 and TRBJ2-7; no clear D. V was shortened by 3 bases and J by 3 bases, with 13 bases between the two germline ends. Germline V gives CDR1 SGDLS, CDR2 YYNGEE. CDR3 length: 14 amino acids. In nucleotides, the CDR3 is TGTGCCAGCAGCGCTACAATCACCGACTACGAGCAGTACTTC. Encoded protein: CASSATITDYEQYF.

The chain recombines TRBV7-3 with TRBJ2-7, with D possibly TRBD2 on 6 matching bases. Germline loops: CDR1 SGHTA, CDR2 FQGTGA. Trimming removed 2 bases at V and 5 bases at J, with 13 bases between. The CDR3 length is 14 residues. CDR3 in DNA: TGTGCCAGCAGCTTAGCCGGGAGTAACCACGAGCAGTACTTC. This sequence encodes CASSLAGSNHEQYF.

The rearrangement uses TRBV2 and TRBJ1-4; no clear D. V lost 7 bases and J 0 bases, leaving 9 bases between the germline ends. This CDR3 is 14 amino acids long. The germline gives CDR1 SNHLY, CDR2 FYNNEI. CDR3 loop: CASTQTATNEKLFF. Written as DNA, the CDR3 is TGTGCCAGCACACAGACTGCAACTAATGAAAAACTGTTTTTT. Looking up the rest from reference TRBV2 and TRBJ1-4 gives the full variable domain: EPEVTQTPSHQVTQMGQEVILRCVPISNHLYFYWYRQILGQKVEFLVSFYNNEISEKSEIFDDQFSVERPDGSNFTLKIRSTKLEDSAMYFCASTQTATNEKLFFGSGTQLSVL.